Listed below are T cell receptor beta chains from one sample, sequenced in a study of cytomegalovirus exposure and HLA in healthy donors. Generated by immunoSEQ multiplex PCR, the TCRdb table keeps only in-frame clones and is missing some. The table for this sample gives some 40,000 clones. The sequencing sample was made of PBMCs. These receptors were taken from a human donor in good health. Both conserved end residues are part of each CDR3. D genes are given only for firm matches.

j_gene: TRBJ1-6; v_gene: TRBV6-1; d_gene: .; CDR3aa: CAAGPISYNSPLHF; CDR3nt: TGTGCCGCGGGACCGATCTCCTATAATTCACCCCTACACTTT
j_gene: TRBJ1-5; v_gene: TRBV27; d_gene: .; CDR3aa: CASSSAGGQPQHF; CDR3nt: TGTGCCAGCAGTTCCGCGGGAGGCCAGCCCCAGCATTTT
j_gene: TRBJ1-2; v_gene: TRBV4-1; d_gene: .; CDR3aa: CASGGGLRGADYGYTF; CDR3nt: TGCGCCAGCGGGGGGGGATTGAGGGGCGCCGACTATGGCTACACCTTC
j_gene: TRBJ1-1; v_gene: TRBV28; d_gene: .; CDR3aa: CASSSGGTMNTEAFF; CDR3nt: TGTGCCAGCAGTTCGGGGGGGACAATGAACACTGAAGCTTTCTTT
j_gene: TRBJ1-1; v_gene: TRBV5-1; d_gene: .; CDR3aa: CASSLVSMNTEAFF; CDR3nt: TGCGCCAGCAGCTTGGTGTCTATGAACACTGAAGCTTTCTTT
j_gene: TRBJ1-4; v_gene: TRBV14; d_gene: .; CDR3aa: CASSGGHNEKLFF; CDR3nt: TGTGCCAGCAGCGGGGGCCACAATGAAAAACTGTTTTTT
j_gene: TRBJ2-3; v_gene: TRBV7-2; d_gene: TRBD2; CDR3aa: CASSFLPSGGRSDTQYF; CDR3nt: TGTGCCAGCAGCTTTTTACCTAGCGGGGGGAGGTCAGATACGCAGTATTTT
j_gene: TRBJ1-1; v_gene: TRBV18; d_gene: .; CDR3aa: CASSPRAQEVTEAFF; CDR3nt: TGTGCCAGCTCACCACGGGCACAGGAAGTGACTGAAGCTTTCTTT
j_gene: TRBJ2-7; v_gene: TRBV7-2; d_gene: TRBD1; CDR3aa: CASSSSGQGAYEQYF; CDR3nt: TGTGCCAGCAGCAGCTCGGGACAGGGGGCCTACGAGCAGTACTTC
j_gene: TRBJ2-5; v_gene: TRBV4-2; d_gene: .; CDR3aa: CASSQRPGHQTQETQYF; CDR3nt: TGTGCCAGCAGCCAACGTCCGGGACACCAGACCCAAGAGACCCAGTACTTC
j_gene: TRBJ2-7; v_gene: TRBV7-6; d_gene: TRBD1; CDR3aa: CASSKQGPRFSYEQYF; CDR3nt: TGTGCCAGCAGCAAACAGGGGCCACGCTTCTCCTACGAGCAGTACTTC
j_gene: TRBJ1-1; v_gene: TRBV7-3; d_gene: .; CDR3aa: CASSLEGRTNTEAFF; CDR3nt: TGTGCCAGCAGCTTAGAGGGCAGAACGAACACTGAAGCTTTCTTT
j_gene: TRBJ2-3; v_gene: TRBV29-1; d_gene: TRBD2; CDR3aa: CSVTTSGGPDTQYF; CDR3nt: TGCAGCGTAACGACTAGCGGGGGCCCAGATACGCAGTATTTT
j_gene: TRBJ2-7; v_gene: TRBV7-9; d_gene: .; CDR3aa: CASSLGSLGSSYEQYF; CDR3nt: TGTGCCAGCAGCTTGGGGTCCTTGGGGAGCTCCTACGAGCAGTACTTC
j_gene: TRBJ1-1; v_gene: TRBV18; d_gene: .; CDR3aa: CASSPGQNTEAFF; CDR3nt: TGTGCCAGCTCACCAGGACAGAACACTGAAGCTTTCTTT